This entry concerns a single T cell receptor (beta chain). 5'RACE, which relied on constant-segment primers, yielded TCR alpha and TCR beta cDNA libraries carrying sample barcodes and UMIs. Each CDR3 protein is one row after TCRdb ran MiXCR on the 5' RACE reads. This sample has about 560,000 distinct CDR3 sequences, with around 16% found just once. The record originates from a study of T-cell memory formation after mild COVID-19. V was pared by 5 bases and J by 6 bases, with 10 bases between. The CDR3 consists of 13 residues. Germline lookup yields CDR1 SSHAT and CDR2 FNYEAQ (reference sequence). Sequencing used PBMCs or a T cell subset sorted from them (not recorded which). V is TRBV7-7 and J is TRBJ2-2; D gene unclear. The receptor's source is an adult woman who had mild COVID-19 (a few samples of this study predate the infection). Cell type and time point are not known. This CDR3 reads CASSPKIAGELFF. CDR3 bases: TGTGCCAGCAGCCCCAAGATAGCCGGGGAGCTGTTTTTT.